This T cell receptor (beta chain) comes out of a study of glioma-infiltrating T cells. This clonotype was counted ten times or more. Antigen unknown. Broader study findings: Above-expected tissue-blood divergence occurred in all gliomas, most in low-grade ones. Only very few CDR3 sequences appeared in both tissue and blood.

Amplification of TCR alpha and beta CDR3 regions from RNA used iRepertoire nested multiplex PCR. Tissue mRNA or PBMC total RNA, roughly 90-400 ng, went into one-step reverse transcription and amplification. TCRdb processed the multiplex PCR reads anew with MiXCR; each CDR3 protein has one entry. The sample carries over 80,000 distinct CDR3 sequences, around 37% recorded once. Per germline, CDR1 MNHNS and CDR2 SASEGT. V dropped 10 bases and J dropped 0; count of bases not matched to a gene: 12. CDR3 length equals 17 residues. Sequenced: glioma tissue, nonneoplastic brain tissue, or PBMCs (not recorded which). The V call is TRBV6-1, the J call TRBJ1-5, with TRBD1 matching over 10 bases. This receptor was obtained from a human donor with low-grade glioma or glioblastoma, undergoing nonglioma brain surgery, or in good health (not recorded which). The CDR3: CAISLRQGANSNQPQHF. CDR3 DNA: TGTGCCATCAGCCTTCGACAGGGGGCAAATAGCAATCAGCCCCAGCATTTT.